The source of this T cell receptor (beta chain) is a study of vaccination and CD4 T cells after COVID-19. Across the study: Post-COVID samples had a sampling time that fell a median roughly 100 days after diagnosis (range 35 to 161). Stimulation of the cells used overlapping spike peptide pools from SARS-CoV-2 and from the common cold coronaviruses HCoV-NL63, HCoV-OC43 and HCoV-229E. Study conclusions and caveats: Post-vaccination reactive clonotypes (median 38) did not differ significantly from post-infection (roughly 21).

This clonotype was counted only a few times. What it binds is unknown. CDR3 length: 14 amino acids. In germline, CDR1 is DFQATT, CDR2 SNEGSKA (reference sequence). J was trimmed by 2 bases and V by 0 bases; bases with no gene match: 2. Cultured CD4+ T-cell DNA underwent Oncomine TCR Beta short-read sequencing. Via MiXCR, TCRdb re-called the PCR reads, giving one row per CDR3 protein. Seen here are 8,500 to 9,500 distinct CDR3 sequences, around two thirds observed once, and the top ten hold 35% to 45%. Treatment given: approximately nine-day PBMC culture with coronavirus spike peptide pools or control peptides (ViraFEST assay). Every well contained approximately 2 million PBMCs, which were grown with approximately 9.5 IU/ml IL-2 and 9 to 10 ug/ml peptide pools.

The origin of this receptor is a human donor who had recovered from COVID-19. Sequenced input: CD4+ T cells from blood, cultured in vitro. The rearrangement joins TRBV20-1 to TRBJ1-2; TRBD1 agrees at 8 bases. CDR3 residues: CSAREGTGNYGYTF. CDR3 coding DNA: TGCAGTGCTAGAGAGGGGACAGGCAACTATGGCTACACCTTC.